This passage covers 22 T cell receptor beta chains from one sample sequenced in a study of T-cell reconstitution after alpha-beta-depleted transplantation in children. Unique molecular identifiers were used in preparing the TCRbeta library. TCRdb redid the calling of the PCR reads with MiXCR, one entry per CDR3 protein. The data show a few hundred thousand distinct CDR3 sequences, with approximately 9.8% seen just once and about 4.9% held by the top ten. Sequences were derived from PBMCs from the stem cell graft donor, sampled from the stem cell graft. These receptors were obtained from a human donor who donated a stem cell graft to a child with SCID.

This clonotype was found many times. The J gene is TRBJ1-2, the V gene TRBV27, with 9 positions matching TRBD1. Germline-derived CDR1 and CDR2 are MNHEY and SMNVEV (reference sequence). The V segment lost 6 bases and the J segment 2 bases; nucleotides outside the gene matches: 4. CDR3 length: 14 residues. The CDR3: CASRRGQGNYGYTF. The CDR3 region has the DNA TGTGCCAGCAGGCGTGGACAGGGGAACTATGGCTACACCTTC.

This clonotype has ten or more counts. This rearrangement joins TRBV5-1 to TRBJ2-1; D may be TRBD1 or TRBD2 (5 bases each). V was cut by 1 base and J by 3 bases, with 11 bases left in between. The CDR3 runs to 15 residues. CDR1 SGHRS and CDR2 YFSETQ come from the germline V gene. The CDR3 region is CASSLTGTLYNEQFF. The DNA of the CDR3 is TGCGCCAGCAGCTTGACGGGGACCCTCTACAATGAGCAGTTCTTC.

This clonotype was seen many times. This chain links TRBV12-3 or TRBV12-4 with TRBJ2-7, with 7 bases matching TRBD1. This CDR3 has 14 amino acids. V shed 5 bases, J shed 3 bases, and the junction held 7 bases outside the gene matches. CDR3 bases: TGTGCCAGCAGTCCGGACAGGATTGACTACGAGCAGTACTTC. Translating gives CASSPDRIDYEQYF.

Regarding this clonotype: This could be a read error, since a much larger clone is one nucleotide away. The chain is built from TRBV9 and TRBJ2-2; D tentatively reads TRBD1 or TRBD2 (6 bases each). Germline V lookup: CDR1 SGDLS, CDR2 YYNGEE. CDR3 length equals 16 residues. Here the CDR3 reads CASSQKGGKNTVELFF. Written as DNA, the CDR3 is TGTGCCAGCAGCCAAAAGGGGGGCAAGAACACCGTGGAGCTGTTTTTT. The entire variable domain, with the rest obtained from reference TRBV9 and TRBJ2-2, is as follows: DSGVTQTPKHLITATGQRVTLRCSPRSGDLSVYWYQQSLDQGLQFLIQYYNGEERAKGNILERFSAQQFPDLHSELNLSSLELGDSALYFCASSQKGGKNTVELFFGEGSRLTVL.

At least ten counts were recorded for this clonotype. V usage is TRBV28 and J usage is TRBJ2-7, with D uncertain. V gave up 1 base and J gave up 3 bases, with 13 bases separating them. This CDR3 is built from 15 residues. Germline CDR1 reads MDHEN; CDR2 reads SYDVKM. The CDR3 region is CASSLSRNFYYEQYF. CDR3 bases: TGTGCCAGCAGTTTATCCAGGAACTTTTACTACGAGCAGTACTTC.

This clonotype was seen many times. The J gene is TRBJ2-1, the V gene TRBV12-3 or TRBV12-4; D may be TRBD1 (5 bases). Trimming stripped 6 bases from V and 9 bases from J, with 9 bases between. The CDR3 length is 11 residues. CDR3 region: CASRPRGEQFF. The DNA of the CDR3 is TGTGCCAGCAGGCCTAGGGGTGAGCAGTTCTTC.

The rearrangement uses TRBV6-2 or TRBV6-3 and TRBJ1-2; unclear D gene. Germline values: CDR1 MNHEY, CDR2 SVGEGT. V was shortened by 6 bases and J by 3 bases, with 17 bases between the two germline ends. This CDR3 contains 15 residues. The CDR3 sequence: CASRERYRQDYGYTF. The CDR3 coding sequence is TGTGCCAGCAGGGAACGATACCGACAAGACTATGGCTACACCTTC.

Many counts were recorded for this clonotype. Here the CDR3 reads CASSLEASGGEDTQYF. In DNA, the CDR3 is TGTGCCAGCAGCTTAGAGGCTAGCGGGGGGGAGGATACGCAGTATTTT. The chain links TRBV7-8 to TRBJ2-3; TRBD2 matches 12 bases. This CDR3 has 16 residues. Germline CDR1 and CDR2: SGHVS and FQNEAQ. V shed 1 base and J 6 bases; nucleotides not matched to a gene: 5.

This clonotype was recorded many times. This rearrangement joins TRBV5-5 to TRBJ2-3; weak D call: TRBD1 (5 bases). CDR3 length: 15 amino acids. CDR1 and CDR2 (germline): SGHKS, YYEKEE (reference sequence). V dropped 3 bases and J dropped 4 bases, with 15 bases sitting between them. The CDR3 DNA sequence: TGTGCCAGCAGCTACGTCAGGGATATGTCAGATACGCAGTATTTT. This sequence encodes CASSYVRDMSDTQYF.

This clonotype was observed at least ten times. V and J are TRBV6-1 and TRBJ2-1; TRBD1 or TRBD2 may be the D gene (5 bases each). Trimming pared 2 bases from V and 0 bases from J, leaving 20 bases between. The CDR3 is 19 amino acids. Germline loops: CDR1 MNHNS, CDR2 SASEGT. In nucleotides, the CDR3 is TGTGCCAGCAGTGAAATTGAGGGTGGGACGATCGCCTCCTACAATGAGCAGTTCTTC. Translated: CASSEIEGGTIASYNEQFF.

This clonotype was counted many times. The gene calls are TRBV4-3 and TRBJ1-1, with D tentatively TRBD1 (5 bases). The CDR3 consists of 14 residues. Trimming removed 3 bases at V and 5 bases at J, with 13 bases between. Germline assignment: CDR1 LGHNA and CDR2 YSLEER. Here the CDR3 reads CASSHRADITEAFF. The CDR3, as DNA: TGCGCCAGCAGCCACCGAGCGGACATTACTGAAGCTTTCTTT.

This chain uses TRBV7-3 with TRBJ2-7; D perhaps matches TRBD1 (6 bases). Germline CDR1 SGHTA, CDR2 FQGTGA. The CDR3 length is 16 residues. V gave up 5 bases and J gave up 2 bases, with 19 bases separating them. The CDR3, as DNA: TGTGCCAGCAGCCCACAGGGTCTCCTCAACACCTACGAGCAGTACTTC. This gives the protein CASSPQGLLNTYEQYF.

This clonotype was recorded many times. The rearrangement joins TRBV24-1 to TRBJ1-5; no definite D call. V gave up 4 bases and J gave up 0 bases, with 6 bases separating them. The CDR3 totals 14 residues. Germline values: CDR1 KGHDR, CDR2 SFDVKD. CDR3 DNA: TGTGCCACCAGTGAAACCCTTAGCAATCAGCCCCAGCATTTT. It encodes CATSETLSNQPQHF.

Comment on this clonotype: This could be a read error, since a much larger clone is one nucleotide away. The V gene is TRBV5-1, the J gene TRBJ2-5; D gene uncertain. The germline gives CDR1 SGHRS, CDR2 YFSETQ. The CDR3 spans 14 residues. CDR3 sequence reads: CASSLEQFSQTQNF. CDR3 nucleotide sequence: TGCGCCAGCAGCTTGGAACAGTTCAGTCAGACCCAGAACTTC.

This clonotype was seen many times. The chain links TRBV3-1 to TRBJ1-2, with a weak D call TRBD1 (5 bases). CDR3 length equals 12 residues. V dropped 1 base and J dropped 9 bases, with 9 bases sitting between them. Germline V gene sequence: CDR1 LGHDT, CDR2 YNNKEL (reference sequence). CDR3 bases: TGTGCCAGCAGCCAAGGGGGGATTAGCTACACCTTC. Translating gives CASSQGGISYTF.

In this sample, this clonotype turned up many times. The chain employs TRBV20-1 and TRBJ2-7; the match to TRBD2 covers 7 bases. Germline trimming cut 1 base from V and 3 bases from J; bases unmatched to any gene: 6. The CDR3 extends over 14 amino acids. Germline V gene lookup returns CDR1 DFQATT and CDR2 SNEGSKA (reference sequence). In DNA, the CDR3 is TGCAGTGCTAGAGCTCCGACTAGCTACTACGAGCAGTACTTC. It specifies CSARAPTSYYEQYF.

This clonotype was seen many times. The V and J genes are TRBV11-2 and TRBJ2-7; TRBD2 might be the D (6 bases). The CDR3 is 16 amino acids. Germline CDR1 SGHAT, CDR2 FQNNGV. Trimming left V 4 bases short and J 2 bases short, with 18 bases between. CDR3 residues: CASSSDSFGGPYEQYF. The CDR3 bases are TGTGCCAGCAGCTCCGACAGTTTCGGGGGTCCCTACGAGCAGTACTTC.

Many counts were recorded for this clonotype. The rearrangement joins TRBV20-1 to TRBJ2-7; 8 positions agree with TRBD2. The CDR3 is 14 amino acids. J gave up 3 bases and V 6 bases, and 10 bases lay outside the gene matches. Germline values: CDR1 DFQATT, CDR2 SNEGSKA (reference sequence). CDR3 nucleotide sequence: TGCAGTGCACCCGGGACTAGAGGTATCTACGAGCAGTACTTC. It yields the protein CSAPGTRGIYEQYF.

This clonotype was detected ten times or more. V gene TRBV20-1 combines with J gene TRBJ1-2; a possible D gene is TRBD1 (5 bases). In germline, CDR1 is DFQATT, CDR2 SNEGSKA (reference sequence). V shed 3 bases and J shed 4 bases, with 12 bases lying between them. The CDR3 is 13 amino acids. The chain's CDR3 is CSARKGAIYGYTF. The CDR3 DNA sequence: TGCAGTGCTAGGAAAGGGGCCATCTATGGCTACACCTTC.

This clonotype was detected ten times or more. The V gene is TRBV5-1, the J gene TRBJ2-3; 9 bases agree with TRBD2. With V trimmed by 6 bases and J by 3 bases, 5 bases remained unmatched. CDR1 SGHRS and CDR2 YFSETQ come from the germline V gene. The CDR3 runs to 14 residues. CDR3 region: CASTLAGRTDTQYF. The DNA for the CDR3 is TGCGCCAGCACCCTAGCGGGGCGGACAGATACGCAGTATTTT.

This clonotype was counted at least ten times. The CDR3 spells CSARIAAYGYTF. CDR3 coding DNA: TGCAGTGCTAGAATTGCGGCATATGGCTACACCTTC. The chain links TRBV20-1 to TRBJ1-2; no firm D call. This CDR3 contains 12 residues. Trimming pared 2 bases from V and 5 bases from J, leaving 9 bases between. CDR1 and CDR2 (germline): DFQATT, SNEGSKA (reference sequence).

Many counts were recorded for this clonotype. The CDR3: CASSLMGIEAFF. The CDR3 bases are TGTGCCAGCAGCTTAATGGGTATTGAAGCTTTCTTT. This chain links TRBV7-2 with TRBJ1-1; D unresolved. The V and J ends lost 2 bases and 7 bases respectively, with 8 bases between them. The germline CDR1 and CDR2 sequences are SGHTA and FQGNSA. The CDR3 loop spans 12 amino acids.